This T cell receptor beta chain was identified in a study of shared clonotypes between healthy human individuals. The CDR3 runs 13 residues. The V gene end was trimmed by 5 bases and the J gene end by 2 bases; junction bases not matched to a gene: 2. The germline gives CDR1 SGHAT, CDR2 FQNNGV. Sequencing was performed with immunoSEQ multiplex PCR; in TCRdb, only in-frame clones are kept and a portion is missing. The table records some 1,400,000 clones, over 95% of them present only once. Study outcomes and limitations: A generally larger estimated richness was seen in naive subsets than in memory subsets.

As concerns this clone: Its antigen is not identified.

Input material: naive CD4+ T cells sorted from blood. Indicated subset: CD45RA+ positively selected. This receptor was taken from a young man in good health. This chain links TRBV11-2 with TRBJ1-2, with TRBD1 identical over 7 bases. The CDR3 region is CASSKGQNYGYTF. CDR3 in DNA: TGTGCCAGCAGCAAGGGACAGAACTATGGCTACACCTTC.